The 28 T cell receptor beta chains below were found in one sample sequenced in a study of beta chain features in type 1 diabetes. Study-level points and caveats: Shortening that was moderate but significant affected the TCRB CDR3s of Type 1 diabetes patients in all four CD4+ subsets.

Sequenced material consisted of expressed TCRB transcripts (all of the isolated RNA was reverse transcribed). Method: immunoSEQ multiplex PCR; TCRdb's copy keeps in-frame clones and lacks some. The sample carries more than 95,000 clones, 25% to 30% recorded once. Their target antigens are unknown. Sequenced input: central memory CD4+ T cells from blood. These receptors all stem from a young woman with type 1 diabetes.

The chain is built from TRBV5-1 and TRBJ2-3; D remains unclear. Trimming left V 1 base short and J 2 bases short, with 8 bases between. The V gene's germline CDR1 is SGHRS and CDR2 YFSETQ. This CDR3 is built from 14 residues. CDR3: CASSLPEHTDTQYF. In nucleotides, the CDR3 is TGCGCCAGCAGCTTGCCGGAGCACACAGATACGCAGTATTTT.

Only a few counts were recorded for this clone. V gene TRBV18 combines with J gene TRBJ2-1, with D perhaps matching TRBD2 (6 bases). V was clipped by 2 bases and J by 0 bases, with 11 bases between them. The CDR3 is 16 amino acids. Looked up from germline, CDR1 is KGHSH and CDR2 is LQKENI. The CDR3, as DNA: TGTGCCAGCTCACCAAAAACACTAGCCTCCTACAATGAGCAGTTCTTC. This encodes CASSPKTLASYNEQFF.

The CDR3 DNA follows: TGTGCCAGCAGTGAACCCCTGACAGATTATAGCAATCAGCCCCAGCATTTT. This sequence encodes CASSEPLTDYSNQPQHF. This rearrangement joins TRBV6-1 to TRBJ1-5; TRBD1 might be the D (5 bases). The CDR3 loop spans 17 amino acids. CDR1 MNHNS and CDR2 SASEGT come from the germline V gene. Trimming removed 2 bases from V and 0 bases from J, with 14 bases in between.

The chain employs TRBV5-6 and TRBJ2-7; tentative D call: TRBD1 (6 bases). CDR1 SGHDT and CDR2 YYEEEE come from the germline V gene. V lost 2 bases, J lost 4 bases, and 16 bases lay in between. The CDR3 length is 15 residues. The CDR3 nucleotides read TGTGCCAGCAGCTTACAGGGTGTCTCCGGGTACGAGCAGTACGTC. This gives the protein CASSLQGVSGYEQYV.

This clone was observed a single time. This rearrangement joins TRBV28 to TRBJ1-5; tentatively, D is TRBD1 (5 bases). Per the germline V gene, CDR1 is MDHEN and CDR2 is SYDVKM. This CDR3 comprises 14 residues. V shed 4 bases and J shed 1 base, with 8 bases lying between them. The CDR3 coding sequence is TGTGCCAGCAGTTCTTCAGGGAGCAATCAGCCCCAGCATTTT. As protein: CASSSSGSNQPQHF. Combining the CDR3 with reference TRBV28 and TRBJ1-5 gives the whole variable domain DVKVTQSSRYLVKRTGEKVFLECVQDMDHENMFWYRQDPGLGLRLIYFSYDVKMKEKGDIPEGYSVSREKKERFSLILESASTNQTSMYLCASSSSGSNQPQHFGDGTRLSIL.

The CDR3 region has the DNA TGCGCCAGCAGCATTGGACAGGGAAGAGATACGCAGTATTTT. Its protein is CASSIGQGRDTQYF. The V call is TRBV5-1, the J call TRBJ2-3; TRBD1 agrees at 8 bases. This CDR3 spans 14 amino acids. Germline V CDR1 and CDR2: SGHRS, YFSETQ. With 4 bases clipped from V and 5 bases from J, the junction kept 6 bases outside the gene matches.

V gene TRBV2 combines with J gene TRBJ1-1, with D perhaps matching TRBD1 (6 bases). In germline, CDR1 is SNHLY, CDR2 FYNNEI. V was clipped by 4 bases and J by 5 bases, with 20 bases between them. The length of the CDR3 is 16 residues. The CDR3 DNA reads as TGTGCCAGCAGTGCTTCGGACAGTTTAATCGGGACTGAAGCTTTCTTT. This codes for CASSASDSLIGTEAFF.

This clone has only a few counts. The chain links TRBV28 to TRBJ1-5, with 7 bases identical to TRBD1. The CDR3 contains 16 residues. With 4 bases clipped from V and 2 bases from J, the junction kept 8 bases outside the gene matches. Germline V CDR1 and CDR2: MDHEN, SYDVKM. The CDR3 spells CASSSPDRSGNQPQHF. CDR3 nucleotides: TGTGCCAGCAGTTCCCCGGACAGGAGCGGCAATCAGCCCCAGCATTTT. The full variable domain, rest sourced from reference TRBV28 and TRBJ1-5, is DVKVTQSSRYLVKRTGEKVFLECVQDMDHENMFWYRQDPGLGLRLIYFSYDVKMKEKGDIPEGYSVSREKKERFSLILESASTNQTSMYLCASSSPDRSGNQPQHFGDGTRLSIL.

There are a few counts of this clone. J is TRBJ2-1 and V is TRBV7-2; no firm D call. The CDR3 extends over 11 amino acids. V lost 5 bases and J 9 bases, leaving 8 bases between the germline ends. Germline V CDR1 and CDR2: SGHTA, FQGNSA. CDR3 protein: CASSVMSEQFF. DNA for the CDR3: TGTGCCAGCAGCGTAATGTCTGAGCAGTTCTTC. The full variable domain, rest sourced from reference TRBV7-2 and TRBJ2-1, is GAGVSQSPSNKVTEKGKDVELRCDPISGHTALYWYRQSLGQGLEFLIYFQGNSAPDKSGLPSDRFSAERTGGSVSTLTIQRTQQEDSAVYLCASSVMSEQFFGPGTRLTVL.

This clone was found a few times. This chain joins TRBV5-6 and TRBJ2-3; 8 bases align to TRBD2. The length of the CDR3 is 18 residues. Germline V gene lookup returns CDR1 SGHDT and CDR2 YYEEEE. V shed 1 base and J 2 bases; nucleotides not matched to a gene: 12. The CDR3 here is CASSLIAGLATDTDTQYF. The CDR3 region has the DNA TGTGCCAGCAGCTTGATAGCGGGATTAGCTACGGACACAGATACGCAGTATTTT.

This clone appeared once. The chain links TRBV10-3 to TRBJ1-2; 10 bases match TRBD1. J lost 0 bases, V lost 2 bases, and 6 bases had no gene match. The germline CDR1 and CDR2 sequences are ENHRY and SYGVKD. CDR3 length: 17 amino acids. In DNA, the CDR3 is TGTGCCATCAGTGAGCTATGGACAGGGGGACCTAACTATGGCTACACCTTC. Encoded protein: CAISELWTGGPNYGYTF.

The chain recombines TRBV19 with TRBJ2-1, with 10 bases identical to TRBD2. Germline CDR1 is LNHDA and CDR2 is SQIVND (reference sequence). This CDR3 is 15 amino acids long. The trim removed 6 bases at V and 0 bases at J, leaving 2 bases unmatched. Here the CDR3 DNA reads TGTGCCAGTAGAGCGGGAGGGCCCTCCTACAATGAGCAGTTCTTC. This gives the protein CASRAGGPSYNEQFF.

Notes on this clone: Additional DNA sequences in this sample encode the identical CDR3. The chain couples TRBV11-2 to TRBJ2-3, with D possibly matching TRBD2 (5 bases). CDR1 is SGHAT and CDR2 is FQNNGV in the germline V gene. V shed 2 bases and J shed 4 bases, with 7 bases lying between them. This CDR3 region has 13 residues. In DNA, the CDR3 is TGTGCCAGCAGCTTACGGGGTGCAGATACGCAGTATTTT. Residues: CASSLRGADTQYF.

This clone was recorded a few times. For the CDR3, the DNA is TGCAGCGTCCAGGAGGTGAACACTGAAGCTTTCTTT. Translating gives CSVQEVNTEAFF. The rearrangement links TRBV29-1 to TRBJ1-1; D call uncertain. The germline V gene has CDR1 SQVTM and CDR2 ANQGSEA. The germline V and J ends were trimmed by 6 bases and 0 bases, with 8 bases remaining between them. This CDR3 region has 12 residues.

The V call is TRBV7-9, the J call TRBJ2-7; 7 bases match TRBD1. Germline CDR1 reads SEHNR; CDR2 reads FQNEAQ (reference sequence). CDR3 length equals 14 residues. Trimming at V came to 10 bases and at J to 0 bases, leaving 9 bases not matched to a gene. CDR3 bases: TGTGCCACCAGACCCGGGACAGTCTCCTACGAGCAGTACTTC. Translated, it gives CATRPGTVSYEQYF. The entire variable domain, with the rest obtained from reference TRBV7-9 and TRBJ2-7, is as follows: DTGVSQNPRHKITKRGQNVTFRCDPISEHNRLYWYRQTLGQGPEFLTYFQNEAQLEKSRLLSDRFSAERPKGSFSTLEIQRTEQGDSAMYLCATRPGTVSYEQYFGPGTRLTVT.

The rearrangement joins TRBV28 to TRBJ2-7; TRBD1 might be the D (6 bases). Germline V gives CDR1 MDHEN, CDR2 SYDVKM. This CDR3 spans 14 amino acids. V was trimmed by 3 bases and J by 3 bases, leaving 12 bases between them. This chain's CDR3 is CASSLSQGYYEQYF. DNA for the CDR3: TGTGCCAGCAGTTTGAGTCAGGGGTACTACGAGCAGTACTTC.

V and J are TRBV7-2 and TRBJ2-1, with TRBD2 matching 8 bases. The CDR3 consists of 15 residues. Trimming at V came to 5 bases and at J to 6 bases, leaving 9 bases not matched to a gene. From germline, CDR1 is SGHTA and CDR2 FQGNSA. The CDR3 is CASSPGTRPSNEQFF. The CDR3 DNA is TGTGCCAGCAGCCCCGGGACTAGGCCTAGCAATGAGCAGTTCTTC.

The chain links TRBV2 to TRBJ1-1; D is unclear. This CDR3 is 13 amino acids long. V was shortened by 3 bases and J by 0 bases, with 5 bases between the two germline ends. Germline values: CDR1 SNHLY, CDR2 FYNNEI. DNA for the CDR3: TGTGCCAGCAGTGATTCAGTGAACACTGAAGCTTTCTTT. Its protein product is CASSDSVNTEAFF.

This rearrangement joins TRBV5-4 to TRBJ2-3, with 9 bases fitting TRBD1. V dropped 4 bases and J dropped 6; count of bases not matched to a gene: 9. In germline, CDR1 is SGHNT, CDR2 YYREEE (reference sequence). This CDR3 region has 15 residues. CDR3 in amino acids: CASSPRDRELDTQYF. CDR3 bases: TGTGCCAGCAGCCCCAGGGACAGGGAGTTGGATACGCAGTATTTT.

This chain links TRBV7-2 with TRBJ1-1; perhaps TRBD1 as D (6 bases). CDR1 SGHTA and CDR2 FQGNSA come from the germline V gene. This CDR3 has 16 residues. The germline V and J ends were trimmed by 1 base and 0 bases, with 12 bases remaining between them. For the CDR3, the DNA is TGTGCCAGCAGCTTAGGGGGCGGGGGCATGAACACTGAAGCTTTCTTT. Protein sequence: CASSLGGGGMNTEAFF.

This clone was counted a few times. The chain couples TRBV25-1 to TRBJ2-4; TRBD1 agrees at 8 bases. V lost 1 base and J lost 8; bases outside the gene matches: 7. Germline CDR1 is MGHDK and CDR2 is SYGVNS. CDR3 length: 15 residues. CDR3: CASSEFQGAADIQYF. The CDR3 bases are TGTGCCAGCAGTGAATTCCAGGGGGCGGCGGACATTCAGTACTTC. The full variable domain, rest sourced from reference TRBV25-1 and TRBJ2-4, is EADIYQTPRYLVIGTGKKITLECSQTMGHDKMYWYQQDPGMELHLIHYSYGVNSTEKGDLSSESTVSRIRTEHFPLTLESARPSHTSQYLCASSEFQGAADIQYFGAGTRLSVL.

V gene TRBV7-9 combines with J gene TRBJ1-2; D unresolved. The CDR3 has 14 amino acids. Germline V lookup: CDR1 SEHNR, CDR2 FQNEAQ (reference sequence). V gave up 5 bases and J gave up 7 bases, with 17 bases separating them. CDR3 in DNA: TGTGCCAGCAGCCCCGACGGGTACTATGGTGGCTACACCTTC. This gives the protein CASSPDGYYGGYTF. Variable domain in full (rest from reference TRBV7-9 and TRBJ1-2): DTGVSQNPRHKITKRGQNVTFRCDPISEHNRLYWYRQTLGQGPEFLTYFQNEAQLEKSRLLSDRFSAERPKGSFSTLEIQRTEQGDSAMYLCASSPDGYYGGYTFGSGTRLTVV.

This rearrangement joins TRBV4-3 to TRBJ1-3; weak D call: TRBD1 (5 bases). The germline CDR1 and CDR2 sequences are LGHNA and YSLEER. The CDR3 is made up of 18 amino acids. V was clipped by 4 bases and J by 2 bases, with 21 bases between them. The CDR3 is CASSREQVQFLAGNTIYF. The CDR3 DNA sequence: TGCGCCAGCAGCCGGGAACAGGTTCAGTTCCTCGCTGGAAACACCATATATTTT.

This clone was picked up a small number of times. This chain uses TRBV4-3 with TRBJ1-5; 7 bases line up with TRBD1. CDR1 is LGHNA, CDR2 YSLEER, per germline. The CDR3 is 15 residues long. The ends lost 3 bases at V and 5 bases at J; junction bases unmatched: 7. CDR3 in amino acids: CASSHQKGADQPQHF. The CDR3 DNA reads as TGCGCCAGCAGCCATCAAAAGGGGGCTGATCAGCCCCAGCATTTT.

The chain has TRBV9 and TRBJ1-4; D possibly corresponds to TRBD1 (5 bases). The CDR3 totals 14 residues. Germline CDR1 is SGDLS and CDR2 is YYNGEE. V gave up 1 base and J gave up 6 bases, with 10 bases separating them. The CDR3 DNA reads TGTGCCAGCAGCGTACAGGGTTCCGATGAAAAACTGTTTTTT. Its translation is CASSVQGSDEKLFF.

The chain couples TRBV5-5 to TRBJ2-3; D gene unclear. The CDR3 length is 13 residues. V gave up 4 bases and J gave up 6 bases, with 12 bases separating them. CDR1 is SGHKS and CDR2 is YYEKEE in the germline V gene (reference sequence). As DNA, the CDR3 is TGTGCCAGCAGCCGTATTATGCAGGATACGCAGTATTTT. It translates to CASSRIMQDTQYF.

In this sample, this clone turned up a few times. V and J are TRBV7-3 and TRBJ2-5; the D gene is possibly TRBD2 (6 bases). Germline V gene data show CDR1 as SGHTA and CDR2 as FQGTGA. The V end lost 0 bases, the J end lost 5 bases, and 10 bases lay between the germline ends. The CDR3 extends over 14 amino acids. This CDR3 reads CASSLTVGGETQYF. The CDR3 DNA follows: TGTGCCAGCAGCTTAACGGTTGGAGGGGAGACCCAGTACTTC.

The rearrangement links TRBV7-2 to TRBJ2-1; 11 bases match TRBD2. Germline lookup yields CDR1 SGHTA and CDR2 FQGNSA. V shed 1 base and J 2 bases; nucleotides not matched to a gene: 1. The CDR3 sequence is 16 residues long. The CDR3 nucleotides are TGTGCCAGCAGCTTAGTACTAGCGGGAGCCTACAATGAGCAGTTCTTC. Amino acid sequence: CASSLVLAGAYNEQFF.